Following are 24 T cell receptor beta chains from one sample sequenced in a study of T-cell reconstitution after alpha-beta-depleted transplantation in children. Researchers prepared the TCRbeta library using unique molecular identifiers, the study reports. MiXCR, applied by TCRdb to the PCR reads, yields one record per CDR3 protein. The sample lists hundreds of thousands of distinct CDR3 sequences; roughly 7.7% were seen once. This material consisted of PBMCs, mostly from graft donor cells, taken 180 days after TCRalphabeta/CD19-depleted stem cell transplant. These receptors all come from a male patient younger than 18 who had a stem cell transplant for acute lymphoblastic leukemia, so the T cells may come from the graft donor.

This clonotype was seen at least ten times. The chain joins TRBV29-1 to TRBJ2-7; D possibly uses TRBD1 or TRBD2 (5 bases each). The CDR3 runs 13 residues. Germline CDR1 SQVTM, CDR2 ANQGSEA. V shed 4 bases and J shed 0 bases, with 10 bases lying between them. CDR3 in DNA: TGCAGCGTTGGTGGGACGAGCTCCTACGAGCAGTACTTC. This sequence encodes CSVGGTSSYEQYF.

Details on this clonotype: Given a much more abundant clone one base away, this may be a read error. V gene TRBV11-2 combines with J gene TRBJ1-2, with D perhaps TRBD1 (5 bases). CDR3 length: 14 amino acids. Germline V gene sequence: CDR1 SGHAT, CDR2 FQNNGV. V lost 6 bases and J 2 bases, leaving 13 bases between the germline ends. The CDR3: CASRPLRVNYGYTF. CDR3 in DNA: TGTGCCAGCAGACCACTCAGGGTAAACTATGGCTACACCTTC. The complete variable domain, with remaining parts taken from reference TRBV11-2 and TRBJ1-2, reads EAGVAQSPRYKIIEKRQSVAFWCNPISGHATLYWYQQILGQGPKLLIQFQNNGVVDDSQLPKDRFSAERLKGVDSTLKIQPAKLEDSAVYLCASRPLRVNYGYTFGSGTRLTVV.

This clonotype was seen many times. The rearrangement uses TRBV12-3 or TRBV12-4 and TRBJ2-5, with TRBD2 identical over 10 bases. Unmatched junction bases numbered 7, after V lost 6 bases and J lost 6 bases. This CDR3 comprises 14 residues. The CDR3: CASSPTSGTKTQYF. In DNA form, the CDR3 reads TGTGCCAGCAGCCCTACTAGCGGGACGAAGACCCAGTACTTC.

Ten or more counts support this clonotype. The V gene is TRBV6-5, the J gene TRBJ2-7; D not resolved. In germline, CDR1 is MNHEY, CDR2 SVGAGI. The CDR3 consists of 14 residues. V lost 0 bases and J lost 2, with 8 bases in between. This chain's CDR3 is CASSYSPPPYEQYF. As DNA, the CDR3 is TGTGCCAGCAGTTACTCGCCTCCACCCTACGAGCAGTACTTC.

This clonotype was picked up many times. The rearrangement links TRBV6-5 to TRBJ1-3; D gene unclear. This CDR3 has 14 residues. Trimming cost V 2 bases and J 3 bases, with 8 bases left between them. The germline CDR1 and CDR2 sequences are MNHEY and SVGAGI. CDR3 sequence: CASSYGAYGNTIYF. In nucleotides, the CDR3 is TGTGCCAGCAGTTACGGCGCGTATGGAAACACCATATATTTT.

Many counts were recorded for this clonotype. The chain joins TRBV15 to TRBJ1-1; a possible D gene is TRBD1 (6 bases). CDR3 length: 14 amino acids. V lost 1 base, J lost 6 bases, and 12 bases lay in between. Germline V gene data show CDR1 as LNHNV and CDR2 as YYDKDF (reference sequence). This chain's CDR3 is CATSRVEGGAEAFF. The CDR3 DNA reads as TGTGCCACCAGCAGAGTCGAAGGGGGGGCTGAAGCTTTCTTT.

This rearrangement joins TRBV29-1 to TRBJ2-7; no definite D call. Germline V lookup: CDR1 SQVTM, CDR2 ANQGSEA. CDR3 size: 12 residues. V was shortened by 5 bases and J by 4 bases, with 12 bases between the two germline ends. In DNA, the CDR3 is TGCAGCGTTCTTAGGGATGGGTACGAGCAGTACTTC. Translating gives CSVLRDGYEQYF.

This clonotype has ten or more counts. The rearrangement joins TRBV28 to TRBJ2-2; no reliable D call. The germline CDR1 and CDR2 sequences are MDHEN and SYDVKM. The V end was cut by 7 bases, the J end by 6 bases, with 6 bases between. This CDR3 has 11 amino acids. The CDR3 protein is CASNWSGELFF. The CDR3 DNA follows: TGTGCCAGCAATTGGTCCGGGGAGCTGTTTTTT.

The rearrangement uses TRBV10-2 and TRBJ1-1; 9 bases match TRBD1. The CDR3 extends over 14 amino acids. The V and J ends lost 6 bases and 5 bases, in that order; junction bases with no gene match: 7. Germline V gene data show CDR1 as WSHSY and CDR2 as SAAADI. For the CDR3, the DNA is TGCGCCAGCAGCAGACAGGGGGACGGAACTGAAGCTTTCTTT. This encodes CASSRQGDGTEAFF.

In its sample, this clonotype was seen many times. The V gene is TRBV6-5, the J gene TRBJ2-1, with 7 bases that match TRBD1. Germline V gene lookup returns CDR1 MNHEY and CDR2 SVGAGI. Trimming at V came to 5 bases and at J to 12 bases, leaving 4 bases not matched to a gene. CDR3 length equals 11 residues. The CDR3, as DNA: TGTGCCAGCAGTAGAGAGGGGGCGCAGTTCTTC. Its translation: CASSREGAQFF.

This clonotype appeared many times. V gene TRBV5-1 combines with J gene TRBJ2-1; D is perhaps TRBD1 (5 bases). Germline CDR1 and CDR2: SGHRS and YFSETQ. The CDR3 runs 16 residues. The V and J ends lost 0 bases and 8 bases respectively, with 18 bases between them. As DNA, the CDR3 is TGCGCCAGCAGCTTGGGTCGAGGCAGGGAAGTAGATGAGCAGTTCTTC. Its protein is CASSLGRGREVDEQFF.

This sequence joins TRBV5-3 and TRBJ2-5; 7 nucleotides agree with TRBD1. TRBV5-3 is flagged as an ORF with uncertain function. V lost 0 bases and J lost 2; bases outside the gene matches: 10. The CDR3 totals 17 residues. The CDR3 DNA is TGTGCCAGAAGCTTGGACTTGACAGGGCCTCGTCAAGAGACCCAGTACTTC. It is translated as CARSLDLTGPRQETQYF.

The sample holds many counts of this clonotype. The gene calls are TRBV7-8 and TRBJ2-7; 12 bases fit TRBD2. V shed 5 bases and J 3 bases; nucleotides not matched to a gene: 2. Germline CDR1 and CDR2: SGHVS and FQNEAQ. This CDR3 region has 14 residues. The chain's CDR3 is CASSMTSGSYEQYF. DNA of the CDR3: TGTGCCAGCAGCATGACTAGCGGGAGCTACGAGCAGTACTTC. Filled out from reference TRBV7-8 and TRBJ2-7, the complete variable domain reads GAGVSQSPRYKVAKRGQDVALRCDPISGHVSLFWYQQALGQGPEFLTYFQNEAQLDKSGLPSDRFFAERPEGSVSTLKIQRTQQEDSAVYLCASSMTSGSYEQYFGPGTRLTVT.

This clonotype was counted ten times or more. The CDR3 DNA sequence: TGCGCCAGCAGGTGGTCTGTCGGGAACACTGAAGCTTTCTTT. This sequence encodes CASRWSVGNTEAFF. This chain uses TRBV5-1 with TRBJ1-1; D ambiguous. CDR3 length: 14 amino acids. CDR1 and CDR2 (germline): SGHRS, YFSETQ. Trimming pared 5 bases from V and 1 base from J, leaving 12 bases between.

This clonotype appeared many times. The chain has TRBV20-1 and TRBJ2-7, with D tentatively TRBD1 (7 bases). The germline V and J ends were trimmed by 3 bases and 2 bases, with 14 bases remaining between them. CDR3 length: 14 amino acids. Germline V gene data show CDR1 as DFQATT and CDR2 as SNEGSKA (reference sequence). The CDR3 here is CSARRDRIPYEQYF. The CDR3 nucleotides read TGCAGTGCTAGGCGGGACAGAATTCCCTACGAGCAGTACTTC.

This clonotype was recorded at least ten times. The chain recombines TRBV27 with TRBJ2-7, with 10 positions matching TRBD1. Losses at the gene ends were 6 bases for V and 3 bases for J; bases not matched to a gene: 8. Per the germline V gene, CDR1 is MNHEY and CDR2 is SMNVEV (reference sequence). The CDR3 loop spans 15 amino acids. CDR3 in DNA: TGTGCCAGCAGAAATTACCGGGACAGGGGCTACGAGCAGTACTTC. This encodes CASRNYRDRGYEQYF.

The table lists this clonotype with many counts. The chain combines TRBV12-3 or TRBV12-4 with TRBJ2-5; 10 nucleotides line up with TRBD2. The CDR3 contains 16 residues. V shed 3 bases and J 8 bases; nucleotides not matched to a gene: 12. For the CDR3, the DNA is TGTGCCAGCAGTTTTCGTAGCGGGAGGCTTGGTAGAACCCAGTACTTC. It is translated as CASSFRSGRLGRTQYF.

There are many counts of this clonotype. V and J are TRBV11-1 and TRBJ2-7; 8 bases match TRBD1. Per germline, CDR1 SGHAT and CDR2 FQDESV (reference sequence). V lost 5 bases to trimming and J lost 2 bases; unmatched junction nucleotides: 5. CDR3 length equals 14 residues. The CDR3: CASSTPGQAYEQYF. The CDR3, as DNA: TGTGCCAGCAGCACCCCGGGACAGGCCTACGAGCAGTACTTC.

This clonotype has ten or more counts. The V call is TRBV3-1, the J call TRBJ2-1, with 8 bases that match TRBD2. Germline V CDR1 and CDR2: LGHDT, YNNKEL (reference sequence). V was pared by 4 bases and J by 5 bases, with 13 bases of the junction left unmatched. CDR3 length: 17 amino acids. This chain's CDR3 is CASSLFRGGPSNNEQFF. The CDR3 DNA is TGTGCCAGCAGCCTCTTCCGGGGGGGCCCTTCGAACAATGAGCAGTTCTTC.

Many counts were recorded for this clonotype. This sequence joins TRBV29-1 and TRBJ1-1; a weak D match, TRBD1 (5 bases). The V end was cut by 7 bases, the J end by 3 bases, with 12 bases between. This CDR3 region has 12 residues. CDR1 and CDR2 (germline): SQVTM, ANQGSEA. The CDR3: CSGDSPYTEAFF. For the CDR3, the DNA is TGCAGCGGAGACAGTCCCTACACTGAAGCTTTCTTT.

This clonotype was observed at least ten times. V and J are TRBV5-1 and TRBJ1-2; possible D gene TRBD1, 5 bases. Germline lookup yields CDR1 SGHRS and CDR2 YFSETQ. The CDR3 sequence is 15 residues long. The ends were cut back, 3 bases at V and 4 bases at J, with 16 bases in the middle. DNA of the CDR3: TGCGCCAGCAGCTCAGGGCAACCTGGAGGCTATGGCTACACCTTC. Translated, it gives CASSSGQPGGYGYTF.

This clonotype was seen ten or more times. The CDR3 DNA sequence: TGTGCCAGCAGCCAAGGTGTCAGAGACCAGCATTTT. Amino acids: CASSQGVRDQHF. This chain connects TRBV3-1 to TRBJ1-5; D gene ambiguous. V lost 1 base, J lost 12 bases, and 10 bases lay in between. The V gene's germline CDR1 is LGHDT and CDR2 YNNKEL (reference sequence). The CDR3 covers 12 residues.

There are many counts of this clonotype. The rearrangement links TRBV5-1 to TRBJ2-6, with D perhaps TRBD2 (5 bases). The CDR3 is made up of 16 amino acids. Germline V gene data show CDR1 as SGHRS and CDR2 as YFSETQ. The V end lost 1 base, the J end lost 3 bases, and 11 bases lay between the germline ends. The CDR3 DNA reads TGCGCCAGCAGCTTGTTGGGGAGCGGTGGGGCCAACGTCCTGACTTTC. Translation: CASSLLGSGGANVLTF.

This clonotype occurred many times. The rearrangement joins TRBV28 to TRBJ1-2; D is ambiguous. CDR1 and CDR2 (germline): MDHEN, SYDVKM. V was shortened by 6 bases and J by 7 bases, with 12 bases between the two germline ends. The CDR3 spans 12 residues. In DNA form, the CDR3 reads TGTGCCAGCAGAGAGCAAAGTCTTGGCTACACCTTC. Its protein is CASREQSLGYTF.